Below, 11 T cell receptor beta chains from the same sample are listed, as sequenced in a study of blood T cells in healthy people across ages. A second PCR, run for about 7 to 11 cycles, used a sample-barcoded 5' primer plus a J-beta primer mix. TCRdb reprocessed the 5' RACE reads with MiXCR, giving one entry per CDR3 protein. This sample carries 700,000 or so distinct CDR3 sequences, roughly 41% of them seen once, and the ten largest clones take around 32%. Sequencing was done on a sample of blood. The source is a man of 80 years or more in good health.

This clonotype has just one count. The genes are TRBV24-1 and TRBJ2-1; D ambiguous. The J call may be wrong; the DNA end is better matched by TRBJ2-7. This CDR3 is 16 amino acids long. Germline-derived CDR1 and CDR2 are KGHDR and SFDVKD. This CDR3 reads CATSDLPAYSYNEQYF. DNA for the CDR3: TGTGCCACCAGTGATTTGCCCGCCTACTCCTACAATGAGCAGTACTTC.

This clonotype was observed a few times. The chain uses TRBV29-1 and TRBJ2-6, with 9 bases lining up with TRBD2. Unmatched junction bases numbered 13, after V lost 6 bases and J lost 4 bases. The germline gives CDR1 SQVTM, CDR2 ANQGSEA. The CDR3 has 17 amino acids. This CDR3 is CSVLSAGGLWGANVLTF. The DNA of the CDR3 is TGCAGCGTCCTCTCGGCGGGAGGGCTGTGGGGGGCCAACGTCCTGACTTTC.

The chain is built from TRBV4-3 and TRBJ1-1, with TRBD1 identical over 10 bases. Germline CDR1 LGHNA, CDR2 YSLEER. CDR3 length equals 15 residues. Trimming removed 4 bases from V and 3 bases from J; junction bases left unmatched: 5. For the CDR3, the DNA is TGCGCCAGCAGCCCAGACAGGGGGCGGTACACTGAAGCTTTCTTT. It yields the protein CASSPDRGRYTEAFF.

The chain recombines TRBV7-6 with TRBJ1-1, with 10 nucleotides matching TRBD1. The length of the CDR3 is 17 residues. The germline V gene encodes CDR1 SGHVS and CDR2 FNYEAQ. J was trimmed by 5 bases and V by 1 base; bases with no gene match: 10. The CDR3 DNA reads TGTGCCAGCAGCTTAGACACTAGGACAGGGGGGAGGACTGAAGCTTTCTTT. It is translated as CASSLDTRTGGRTEAFF.

V and J are TRBV12-3 or TRBV12-4 and TRBJ1-5; D is unresolved. The CDR3 totals 15 residues. V was trimmed by 3 bases and J by 4 bases, leaving 13 bases between them. In nucleotides, the CDR3 is TGTGCCAGCAGTTTGGCGGCAGGTCCTAATCAGCCCCAGCATTTT. Its protein is CASSLAAGPNQPQHF.

The chain is built from TRBV20-1 and TRBJ2-1; 8 nucleotides line up with TRBD2. Germline trimming cut 0 bases from V and 6 bases from J; bases unmatched to any gene: 7. The germline V gene encodes CDR1 DFQATT and CDR2 SNEGSKA (reference sequence). The CDR3 spans 15 residues. This CDR3 reads CSARDQGTSLNEQFF. In nucleotides, the CDR3 is TGCAGTGCTAGAGATCAGGGGACTAGTCTCAATGAGCAGTTCTTC.

This clonotype was detected ten times or more. The chain recombines TRBV5-1 with TRBJ2-5, with a weak D call TRBD2 (5 bases). This CDR3 has 13 residues. Per the germline V gene, CDR1 is SGHRS and CDR2 is YFSETQ. V lost 2 bases to trimming and J lost 5 bases, with 10 bases between them. The CDR3 DNA reads as TGCGCCAGCAGCTTTGAGGGAACGGAGACCCAGTACTTC. Residues: CASSFEGTETQYF.

This clonotype was seen a handful of times. J is TRBJ2-4 and V is TRBV15; 9 nucleotides agree with TRBD1. CDR1 is LNHNV, CDR2 YYDKDF, per germline (reference sequence). The CDR3 sequence is 15 residues long. After removal of 6 bases from V and 2 bases from J, the junction contained 5 bases not matched to a gene. The CDR3 here is CATRGTGPTKNIQYF. The CDR3 DNA reads TGTGCCACCAGGGGGACAGGGCCTACCAAAAACATTCAGTACTTC.

The chain couples TRBV4-3 to TRBJ2-7; 7 bases are shared with TRBD1. The CDR3 has 15 amino acids. Germline assignment: CDR1 LGHNA and CDR2 YSLEER. V shed 1 base and J 0 bases; nucleotides not matched to a gene: 3. CDR3 amino acids: CASSQVTGDSYEQYF. In DNA form, the CDR3 reads TGCGCCAGCAGCCAAGTCACAGGGGACTCCTACGAGCAGTACTTC.

The chain recombines TRBV27 with TRBJ1-5; maybe TRBD1 (6 bases). The CDR3 loop spans 16 amino acids. Germline assignment: CDR1 MNHEY and CDR2 SMNVEV (reference sequence). V lost 6 bases and J lost 2, with 17 bases in between. The CDR3 bases are TGTGCCAGCAGACCATTGGGGGGCGCAGGCAATCAGCCCCAGCATTTT. Translation gives CASRPLGGAGNQPQHF.

This clonotype was seen a single time. Written as DNA, the CDR3 is TGTGCCAGCAGTGACTTGGGGGGGGAGACCCAGTACTTC. Protein: CASSDLGGETQYF. V usage is TRBV6-2 or TRBV6-3 and J usage is TRBJ2-5; 7 nucleotides align to TRBD2. Germline CDR1 is MNHEY and CDR2 is SVGEGT. The J segment lost 5 bases and the V segment lost 5 bases, leaving 5 bases of the junction unmatched. The CDR3 contains 13 residues.